This is a list of T cell receptor beta chains from one sample in a study of glioma-infiltrating T cells after dendritic cell vaccination. The repertoire was sequenced with immunoSEQ multiplex PCR; TCRdb's copy has only in-frame clones and lacks some. The data hold tens of thousands of clones, with around 86% observed a single time. Sequences were derived from blood, sampled after dendritic cell vaccination. The source of these receptors is a human donor with glioblastoma. The CDR3 runs from the conserved cysteine through the conserved F or W. D genes are given only for firm matches. Clone size is stated in some rows and not others, as once, few, many or a class when expanded.

CDR3 | DNA | size | J | D | V
CATSRLEMNTEAFF | TGTGCCACCAGCAGATTAGAGATGAACACTGAAGCTTTCTTT | - | TRBJ1-1 | - | TRBV15
CATRRTGTANTEAFF | TGTGCCACCAGGCGGACCGGGACAGCGAACACTGAAGCTTTCTTT | - | TRBJ1-1 | TRBD1 | TRBV15
CASSEVPGSYEQYF | TGTGCCAGCAGTGAAGTTCCGGGGTCCTACGAGCAGTACTTC | - | TRBJ2-7 | - | TRBV6-1
CASSPSGTGQYEQFF | TGTGCCAGCTCACCCTCCGGGACAGGGCAGTATGAGCAGTTCTTC | few | TRBJ2-1 | TRBD1 | TRBV18
CASSLYTESNTEAFF | TGCGCCAGCAGCCTTTATACTGAATCGAACACTGAAGCTTTCTTT | few | TRBJ1-1 | - | TRBV5-1
CASSSHRGTEAFF | TGTGCCAGCAGCTCCCACAGGGGAACTGAAGCTTTCTTT | - | TRBJ1-1 | TRBD1 | TRBV9
CASSRSRGGDTEAFF | TGTGCCAGTAGTCGATCCAGGGGTGGGGACACTGAAGCTTTCTTT | - | TRBJ1-1 | - | TRBV19
CASPGGGGELQSTYEQYF | TGTGCCAGCCCTGGGGGGGGAGGGGAGCTACAATCAACCTACGAGCAGTACTTC | - | TRBJ2-7 | TRBD2 | TRBV11-3
CASRPGLRGICYGYTF | TGTGCCAGCAGACCGGGACTCAGGGGGATTTGCTATGGCTACACCTTC | - | TRBJ1-2 | - | TRBV21-1
CASSQGVRVEETQYF | TGCGCCAGCAGCCAAGGAGTACGGGTGGAAGAGACCCAGTACTTC | - | TRBJ2-5 | - | TRBV4-3
CASRDIYRTGTQHF | TGTGCCAGCAGAGATATTTACCGGACAGGCACTCAGCATTTT | - | TRBJ1-5 | TRBD1 | TRBV2
CSADGGRETEAFF | TGCAGCGCTGATGGGGGCAGGGAGACTGAAGCTTTCTTT | - | TRBJ1-1 | - | TRBV29-1
CASNELAGLETQYF | TGTGCCAGCAACGAACTAGCGGGGCTAGAGACCCAGTACTTC | - | TRBJ2-5 | TRBD2 | TRBV6-6
CASSQGTGGSTEAFF | TGTGCCAGCTCACAGGGGACAGGGGGAAGCACTGAAGCTTTCTTT | - | TRBJ1-1 | TRBD1 | TRBV18
CASSWGTGDGYTF | TGTGCCAGCAGCTGGGGGACAGGGGACGGCTACACCTTC | - | TRBJ1-2 | TRBD1 | TRBV6-6
CASSIVWNSEQFF | TGTGCCAGTAGTATAGTATGGAACAGTGAGCAGTTCTTC | - | TRBJ2-1 | - | TRBV19
CASSSWSSYNEQFF | TGTGCCAGCAGCTCCTGGAGCTCCTACAATGAGCAGTTCTTC | - | TRBJ2-1 | - | TRBV7-9
CASSRTGIVGNTEAFF | TGTGCCAGCAGTCGGACAGGGATCGTTGGGAACACTGAAGCTTTCTTT | - | TRBJ1-1 | TRBD1 | TRBV5-4
CASSPPGQGRINEQFF | TGTGCCAGCTCACCACCGGGACAGGGTAGGATAAATGAGCAGTTCTTC | - | TRBJ2-1 | TRBD1 | TRBV18
CASSSGAEINYGYTF | TGCGCCAGCAGCAGTGGGGCCGAGATTAACTATGGCTACACCTTC | once | TRBJ1-2 | - | TRBV5-1
CASSVGVANSPLHF | TGTGCCAGCAGTGTTGGAGTCGCTAATTCACCCCTCCACTTT | - | TRBJ1-6 | - | TRBV6-5
CASSKDYYGYTF | TGTGCCAGCAGCAAGGACTATTATGGCTACACCTTC | - | TRBJ1-2 | - | TRBV7-8
CASSYSKGGSSYEQYF | TGTGCCAGCAGTTACTCGAAGGGCGGGAGCTCCTACGAGCAGTACTTC | - | TRBJ2-7 | TRBD2 | TRBV6-5
CASSGGTGYGYTF | TGTGCCAGCAGCGGCGGGACAGGGTATGGCTACACCTTC | - | TRBJ1-2 | TRBD1 | TRBV5-4
CASSIKGRSGVNTDTQYF | TGTGCCAGCAGCATCAAGGGGCGGTCGGGGGTAAACACAGATACGCAGTATTTT | - | TRBJ2-3 | - | TRBV21-1
CASSSVGQGPPYEQYF | TGCGCCAGCAGCTCCGTAGGGCAGGGGCCCCCCTACGAGCAGTACTTC | - | TRBJ2-7 | - | TRBV5-1
CASSFLTGVQYF | TGTGCCAGCAGCTTCCTGACAGGGGTGCAGTACTTC | - | TRBJ2-7 | TRBD1 | TRBV7-9
CASSVRVANEKLFF | TGTGCCAGCAGTGTGAGGGTAGCTAATGAAAAACTGTTTTTT | - | TRBJ1-4 | - | TRBV2
CASSIYSGGGAYNEQFF | TGTGCCAGCAGCATATACTCCGGAGGTGGGGCCTACAATGAGCAGTTCTTC | - | TRBJ2-1 | - | TRBV7-6
CASSLVLAVNTGELFF | TGTGCCAGCAGCTTAGTACTAGCGGTAAACACCGGGGAGCTGTTTTTT | - | TRBJ2-2 | TRBD2 | TRBV7-2
CASSGQVGPNEKLFF | TGTGCCAGTAGTGGACAAGTGGGTCCTAATGAAAAACTGTTTTTT | many | TRBJ1-4 | - | TRBV19
CASSSGRNTGGNEQFF | TGCGCCAGCAGCTCTGGTCGGAATACAGGGGGGAATGAGCAGTTCTTC | - | TRBJ2-1 | TRBD1 | TRBV5-1
CASSPGRNTEAFF | TGTGCCAGCTCACCAGGGCGGAACACTGAAGCTTTCTTT | - | TRBJ1-1 | - | TRBV18
CASSSQGTEAFF | TGTGCCAGCAGTTCCCAGGGGACTGAAGCTTTCTTT | - | TRBJ1-1 | - | TRBV13
CASSLVAANSYNEQFF | TGTGCCAGCAGCTTGGTGGCGGCTAATTCCTACAATGAGCAGTTCTTC | - | TRBJ2-1 | - | TRBV5-4
CASSVTGPSTDTQYF | TGTGCCAGCAGTGTGACAGGTCCTAGCACAGATACGCAGTATTTT | - | TRBJ2-3 | - | TRBV25-1
CASSTGVFATGELFF | TGTGCCAGCAGTACAGGGGTATTTGCCACCGGGGAGCTGTTTTTT | - | TRBJ2-2 | TRBD1 | TRBV2
CASSQTGDTEAFF | TGTGCCAGCAGCCAGACAGGGGACACTGAAGCTTTCTTT | once | TRBJ1-1 | TRBD1 | TRBV6-6
CASSGASGGSEQFF | TGTGCCAGCAGTGGGGCTAGCGGGGGGAGCGAGCAGTTCTTC | once | TRBJ2-1 | TRBD2 | TRBV11-3
CASSPAGNGYTF | TGTGCCAGCAGTCCGGCGGGGAATGGCTACACCTTC | - | TRBJ1-2 | - | TRBV7-9
CASSPLTSSSPLHF | TGTGCCAGCAGCCCTCTGACTTCTAGTTCACCCCTCCACTTT | - | TRBJ1-6 | - | TRBV7-8
CASRGRDSPPYNEQFF | TGTGCCTCAAGGGGAAGAGACAGTCCACCTTACAATGAGCAGTTCTTC | - | TRBJ2-1 | - | TRBV10-3
CSVATSGNTGELFF | TGCAGCGTGGCGACTAGCGGAAACACCGGGGAGCTGTTTTTT | - | TRBJ2-2 | TRBD2 | TRBV29-1
CASSVGQGGTEAFF | TGTGCCAGCAGCGTAGGTCAGGGTGGCACTGAAGCTTTCTTT | - | TRBJ1-1 | - | TRBV9
CASSPLSGKLNTEAFF | TGTGCCAGTTCTCCTTTAAGCGGCAAGCTGAACACTGAAGCTTTCTTT | - | TRBJ1-1 | - | TRBV9
CASSLQAQNTEAFF | TGTGCCAGCAGCTTACAGGCTCAGAACACTGAAGCTTTCTTT | - | TRBJ1-1 | - | TRBV7-6
CASSLLRGDNEKLFF | TGTGCCAGCTCACTTCTCAGGGGGGATAATGAAAAACTGTTTTTT | once | TRBJ1-4 | TRBD1 | TRBV18
CASSDLGWNTGELFF | TGTGCCAGCAGTGATCTAGGCTGGAACACCGGGGAGCTGTTTTTT | - | TRBJ2-2 | - | TRBV2
CASSDSSTRPKGEAFF | TGTGCCAGCAGTGATAGCTCGACGCGCCCAAAAGGTGAAGCTTTCTTT | - | TRBJ1-1 | - | TRBV2
CASSYSSGGFVEQYF | TGTGCCAGCAGTTATAGTAGCGGGGGGTTCGTGGAGCAGTACTTC | - | TRBJ2-7 | TRBD2 | TRBV6-5
CASSHPTQAYTEAFF | TGTGCCAGCAGCCACCCGACCCAGGCGTACACTGAAGCTTTCTTT | - | TRBJ1-1 | - | TRBV4-2
CASSPQGAVSYEQYF | TGTGCCAGCAGCCCTCAGGGGGCAGTATCCTACGAGCAGTACTTC | - | TRBJ2-7 | TRBD1 | TRBV14